This is a list of T cell receptor beta chains from one sample in a study of siplizumab effects on memory and regulatory T cells. Libraries were prepared by immunoSEQ multiplex PCR; TCRdb keeps only in-frame clonotypes and omits some of them. The sample yields about 110,000 clones, roughly 91% seen once. Specimen: CD4+ T cells sorted from blood. The receptors stem from a human donor in good health. The CDR3 runs from the conserved cysteine through the conserved F or W. Fields, in order: clone size, J gene, V gene, D gene, CDR3 protein, CDR3 DNA. The D gene is left open where the match is weak. Size tells how often a clone was seen (once, few, many) or the class of an expanded clone, and some rows leave it out.

clone size: once
J gene: TRBJ2-7
V gene: TRBV19
D gene: -
CDR3 protein: CASSEGPAYEQYF
CDR3 DNA: TGTGCCAGTAGTGAAGGGCCAGCCTACGAGCAGTACTTC

clone size: once
J gene: TRBJ1-3
V gene: TRBV5-1
D gene: TRBD1
CDR3 protein: CASSLDGQGAYTIYF
CDR3 DNA: TGCGCCAGCAGCTTGGATGGACAGGGGGCTTACACCATATATTTT

clone size: -
J gene: TRBJ1-1
V gene: TRBV5-1
D gene: -
CDR3 protein: CASSSTGNTEAFF
CDR3 DNA: TGCGCCAGCAGCTCGACAGGGAACACTGAAGCTTTCTTT

clone size: -
J gene: TRBJ2-7
V gene: TRBV18
D gene: -
CDR3 protein: CASSPGSSYEQYF
CDR3 DNA: TGTGCCAGCTCACCCGGGAGCTCCTACGAGCAGTACTTC

clone size: -
J gene: TRBJ1-1
V gene: TRBV4-1
D gene: -
CDR3 protein: CASSQARFMNTEAFF
CDR3 DNA: TGCGCCAGCAGCCAAGCTCGGTTCATGAACACTGAAGCTTTCTTT

clone size: -
J gene: TRBJ2-7
V gene: TRBV5-4
D gene: TRBD1
CDR3 protein: CASSSRDRVAEQYF
CDR3 DNA: TGTGCCAGCAGCTCCCGGGACAGGGTAGCCGAGCAGTACTTC

clone size: -
J gene: TRBJ2-7
V gene: TRBV6-6
D gene: -
CDR3 protein: CASSYLIRDKNEQYF
CDR3 DNA: TGTGCCAGCAGTTACTTAATCCGGGACAAGAACGAGCAGTACTTC

clone size: few
J gene: TRBJ1-3
V gene: TRBV5-8
D gene: TRBD1
CDR3 protein: CASSLVGDRAGNTIYF
CDR3 DNA: TGTGCCAGCAGCTTGGTGGGGGACAGGGCTGGAAACACCATATATTTT

clone size: once
J gene: TRBJ1-5
V gene: TRBV28
D gene: TRBD1
CDR3 protein: CASIGRDSYQPQHF
CDR3 DNA: TGTGCCAGTATTGGGCGGGACAGCTATCAGCCCCAGCATTTT

clone size: -
J gene: TRBJ1-3
V gene: TRBV19
D gene: -
CDR3 protein: CASSIRGGLSGNTIYF
CDR3 DNA: TGTGCCAGTAGTATAAGGGGGGGCCTCTCTGGAAACACCATATATTTT

clone size: -
J gene: TRBJ2-5
V gene: TRBV10-3
D gene: -
CDR3 protein: CAISEGLVGTQYF
CDR3 DNA: TGTGCCATCAGTGAGGGCCTAGTGGGGACCCAGTACTTC

clone size: -
J gene: TRBJ2-5
V gene: TRBV25-1
D gene: -
CDR3 protein: CASSEIGREETQYF
CDR3 DNA: TGTGCCAGCAGTGAAATCGGCAGGGAAGAGACCCAGTACTTC